The clone carrying this T cell receptor (beta chain) has a handful of counts. It was RNA transcripts that yielded the amplified TCR beta CDR3 regions. In the first-round RT-PCR of the TCR CDR3, the HTBI primer set was used. MiXCR, applied by TCRdb to the multiplex PCR reads, yields one record per CDR3 protein. The table records about 350,000 distinct CDR3 sequences, approximately 14% of them present only once. The CDR3 extends over 13 amino acids. V lost 4 bases and J lost 0, with 7 bases in between. Germline V CDR1 and CDR2: SGHKS, YYEKEE (reference sequence). The data belong to a study of T cells in Graves' hyperthyroidism and ophthalmopathy.

The chain combines TRBV5-5 with TRBJ1-1; D remains ambiguous. This receptor was taken from a woman in her 30s with Graves' hyperthyroidism. The sequencing input was blood. The CDR3 DNA sequence: TGTGCCAGCAGCCCCGTCTTGAACACTGAAGCTTTCTTT. It specifies CASSPVLNTEAFF.